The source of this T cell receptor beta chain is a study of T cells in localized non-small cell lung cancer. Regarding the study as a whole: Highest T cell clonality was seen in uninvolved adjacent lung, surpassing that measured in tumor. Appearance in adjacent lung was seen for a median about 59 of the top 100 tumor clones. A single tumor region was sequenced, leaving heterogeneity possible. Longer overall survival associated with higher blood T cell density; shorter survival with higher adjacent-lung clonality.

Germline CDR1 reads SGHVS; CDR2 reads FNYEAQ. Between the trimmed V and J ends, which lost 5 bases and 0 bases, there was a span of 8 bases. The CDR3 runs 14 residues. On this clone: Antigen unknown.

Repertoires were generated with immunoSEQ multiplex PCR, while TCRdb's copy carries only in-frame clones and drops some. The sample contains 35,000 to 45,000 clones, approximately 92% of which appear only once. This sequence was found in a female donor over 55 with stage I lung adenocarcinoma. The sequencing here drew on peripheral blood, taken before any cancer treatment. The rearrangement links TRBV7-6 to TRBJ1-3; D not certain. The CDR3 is CASSRVFSGNTIYF. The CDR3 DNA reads TGTGCCAGCAGCCGGGTTTTCTCTGGAAACACCATATATTTT.